These 2 T cell receptor beta chains originate from one sample sequenced in a study of cytomegalovirus exposure and HLA in healthy donors. PCR amplification relied on 60 Vbeta primers (plus 13 Jbeta primers). Repertoires were generated with immunoSEQ multiplex PCR, while TCRdb's copy carries only in-frame clones and drops some. The table has about 190,000 clones, about 89% seen once. The sequencing input was PBMCs. These receptors all stem from a man under 40 in good health and CMV-seronegative.

The chain employs TRBV7-2 and TRBJ2-5; D gene ambiguous. Looked up from germline, CDR1 is SGHTA and CDR2 is FQGNSA. The CDR3 has 11 residues. Trimming cost V 5 bases and J 5 bases, with 6 bases left between them. As DNA, the CDR3 is TGTGCCAGCAGCCCCCGGGAGACCCAGTACTTC. This sequence encodes CASSPRETQYF. Based on the CDR3 plus reference TRBV7-2 and TRBJ2-5, the full variable domain is GAGVSQSPSNKVTEKGKDVELRCDPISGHTALYWYRQSLGQGLEFLIYFQGNSAPDKSGLPSDRFSAERTGGSVSTLTIQRTQQEDSAVYLCASSPRETQYFGPGTRLLVL.

V usage is TRBV11-2 and J usage is TRBJ2-7, with no clear D. This CDR3 has 13 amino acids. Looked up from germline, CDR1 is SGHAT and CDR2 is FQNNGV. V shed 1 base and J shed 0 bases, with 4 bases lying between them. The CDR3 sequence: CASSLVLSYEQYF. CDR3 sequence (DNA): TGTGCCAGCAGCTTAGTCCTCTCCTACGAGCAGTACTTC.